This T cell receptor beta chain was identified during a study of CD8 T cells in Susac syndrome. The Susac syndrome patients fit the recently defined diagnostic criteria for definite or probable disease. When the RNA was reverse transcribed, random hexamers were used with an input of about 0.45 to 1 ug. The method of amplification for TCR beta CDR3 was immunoSEQ multiplex PCR, covering 54 Vbeta and 13 Jbeta. TCRdb ran MiXCR on the immunoSEQ multiplex PCR reads and lists one entry per CDR3 protein. The repertoire holds tens of thousands of distinct CDR3 sequences, with 95% to 96% as singletons. Study-wide points: TCR sequencing and HLA analysis covered a relatively small number of individuals.

The germline gives CDR1 SGHVS, CDR2 FQNEAQ. Trimming at V came to 1 base and at J to 5 bases, leaving 3 bases not matched to a gene. The CDR3 loop spans 14 amino acids. Turning to this clonotype: Its antigen is undetermined.

The chain uses TRBV7-8 and TRBJ2-7; TRBD1 aligns across 9 bases. The sequence came from a human donor with Susac syndrome. Sequencing was carried out using CD8+ T cells from PBMCs. CDR3 loop: CASSLGTGDDEQYF. Written as DNA, the CDR3 is TGTGCCAGCAGCTTAGGGACAGGGGATGACGAGCAGTACTTC.